These 7 T cell receptor beta chains share one sample of origin, sequenced in a study of CD8 T cells in ankylosing spondylitis. General observations from the study: Ankylosing spondylitis blood appeared to be characterized by a TCR beta motif of several highly homologous variants.

TCRdb recomputed calls from the 5' RACE reads with MiXCR, one row per CDR3 protein. Of around 450,000 distinct CDR3 sequences in the sample, 26% were seen once. Antigen specificity for these receptors is unknown. Sequenced material: blood, either unsorted or a sorted T cell fraction (not recorded which). The source of these receptors is a male donor with ankylosing spondylitis.

The V and J genes are TRBV13 and TRBJ1-2; no clear D. Germline CDR1 reads PRHDT; CDR2 reads FYEKMQ (reference sequence). The V end lost 5 bases, the J end lost 2 bases, and 15 bases lay between the germline ends. The CDR3 length is 15 residues. The CDR3 nucleotides are TGTGCCAGCAGCACCCCCAACCGGGGAAACTATGGCTACACCTTC. Protein product: CASSTPNRGNYGYTF.

This clonotype was found a few times. The chain has TRBV4-2 and TRBJ1-4, with D hard to call. Between the trimmed V and J ends, which lost 3 bases and 13 bases, there was a span of 12 bases. CDR3 length: 12 residues. Germline assignment: CDR1 LGHNA and CDR2 YNFKEQ. As DNA, the CDR3 is TGTGCCAGCAGCCACTCGGCACCCGGACTGTTTTTT. This translates into CASSHSAPGLFF.

This clonotype has a handful of counts. The genes are TRBV11-2 and TRBJ2-2, with D possibly being TRBD1 or TRBD2 (5 bases each). CDR1 and CDR2 from the germline V gene are SGHAT and FQNNGV. The V gene lost 2 bases and the J gene lost 4 bases, with 11 bases spanning the gap. The CDR3 is made up of 15 amino acids. The CDR3 sequence: CASSLRAGTTGELFF. CDR3 nucleotide sequence: TGTGCCAGCAGCTTACGGGCCGGGACCACCGGGGAGCTGTTTTTT. The full variable domain, rest sourced from reference TRBV11-2 and TRBJ2-2, is EAGVAQSPRYKIIEKRQSVAFWCNPISGHATLYWYQQILGQGPKLLIQFQNNGVVDDSQLPKDRFSAERLKGVDSTLKIQPAKLEDSAVYLCASSLRAGTTGELFFGEGSRLTVL.

A note on this clonotype: A much larger clone lies one base from this, so it may be a read error. The chain uses TRBV10-3 and TRBJ1-5, with TRBD1 identical over 8 bases. This CDR3 contains 13 residues. Per germline, CDR1 ENHRY and CDR2 SYGVKD. Trimming removed 6 bases from V and 5 bases from J; junction bases left unmatched: 3. CDR3 DNA sequence: TGTGCCATCAGCCCGGACAGGGATCAGCCCCAGCATTTT. This gives the protein CAISPDRDQPQHF.

V is TRBV11-2 and J is TRBJ2-1, with D unresolved. The germline V gene encodes CDR1 SGHAT and CDR2 FQNNGV. The CDR3 is 14 amino acids. Trimming took 3 bases from V and 5 from J, leaving 11 bases between them. The CDR3 DNA reads TGTGCCAGCAGCTTCGCGCGGAGAGACAATGAGCAGTTCTTC. This sequence encodes CASSFARRDNEQFF.

The genes are TRBV5-1 and TRBJ1-4, with 7 bases lining up with TRBD1. The CDR3 spans 16 residues. J gave up 5 bases and V 4 bases, and 11 bases lay outside the gene matches. CDR1 is SGHRS and CDR2 is YFSETQ in the germline V gene. This CDR3 is CASSLKTGTENEKLFF. CDR3 DNA: TGCGCCAGCAGCCTAAAAACCGGGACAGAGAATGAAAAACTGTTTTTT.

This clonotype was seen a few times. The chain joins TRBV5-1 to TRBJ2-4; D tentatively reads TRBD1 or TRBD2 (5 bases each). V was trimmed by 4 bases and J by 7 bases, leaving 15 bases between them. The CDR3 extends over 14 amino acids. Germline assignment: CDR1 SGHRS and CDR2 YFSETQ. Written as DNA, the CDR3 is TGCGCCAGCAGCACGGGGACGACGCTCAACATTCAGTACTTC. Translated, it gives CASSTGTTLNIQYF.